The T cell receptor beta chain under discussion was sequenced for a study of blood T cell repertoires in COVID-19. At the level of the study: T cells, B-cell-depleted T cells, or PBMCs provided the cDNA or gDNA that served as material.

Produced via immunoSEQ multiplex PCR; TCRdb's table is partial and in-frame only. This sample has around 180,000 clones, with less than 90% found just once. Germline CDR1 reads ENHRY; CDR2 reads SYGVKD. V trimming: 6 bases; J trimming: 1 base; junction bases outside the gene matches: 4. CDR3 length: 14 amino acids. The material sequenced was peripheral blood. This chain links TRBV10-3 with TRBJ2-5; 8 nucleotides agree with TRBD1. The receptor comes from a man aged 60-69 years with acute or convalescent COVID-19. CDR3 DNA sequence: TGTGCCATCAGGGCCGACAGGGGCCAAGAGACCCAGTACTTC. Amino acid sequence: CAIRADRGQETQYF.